The clone carrying this TCR beta chain was found a few times. Its target is not known. Other DNA sequences within the sample encode an identical CDR3. V was shortened by 5 bases and J by 3 bases, with 8 bases between the two germline ends. CDR1 SGHTA and CDR2 FQGNSA come from the germline V gene. This CDR3 is built from 12 residues. Running of the assay took place at deep level. The assay was immunoSEQ multiplex PCR, and TCRdb's table has in-frame clones only and misses some. The sample records a few million clones, roughly 92% being singletons. There were only Caucasian adults among the donors, and all lived in Nashville, Tennessee. Negatively enriched CD4+ T cells were divided by CD45RA into naive and memory. This entry comes from a study of shared clonotypes between healthy human individuals. Study conclusions and caveats: What naive subsets generally showed was a larger estimated richness than memory subsets showed.

This sequence joins TRBV7-2 and TRBJ2-7, with D perhaps matching TRBD2 (6 bases). Sequenced: naive CD4+ T cells sorted from blood. Stated subset: CD45RA+ positively selected. This TCR was sampled from a man aged 18 to 29 in good health. The CDR3 region is CASSPGGYEQYF. DNA for the CDR3: TGTGCCAGCAGCCCCGGGGGCTACGAGCAGTACTTC.